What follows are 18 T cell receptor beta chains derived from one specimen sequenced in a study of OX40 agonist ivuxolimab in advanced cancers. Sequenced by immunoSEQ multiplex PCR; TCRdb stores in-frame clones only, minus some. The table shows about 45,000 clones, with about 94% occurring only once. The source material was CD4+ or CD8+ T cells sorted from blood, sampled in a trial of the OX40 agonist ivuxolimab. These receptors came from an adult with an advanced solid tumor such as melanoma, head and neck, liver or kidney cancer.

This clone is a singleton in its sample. Written as DNA, the CDR3 is TGTGCCAGCAGTTCGAACACTGAAGCTTTCTTT. Translation gives CASSSNTEAFF. The chain uses TRBV27 and TRBJ1-1; D call uncertain. The length of the CDR3 is 11 residues. The V gene's germline CDR1 is MNHEY and CDR2 SMNVEV (reference sequence). Trimming pared 4 bases from V and 1 base from J, leaving 1 base between.

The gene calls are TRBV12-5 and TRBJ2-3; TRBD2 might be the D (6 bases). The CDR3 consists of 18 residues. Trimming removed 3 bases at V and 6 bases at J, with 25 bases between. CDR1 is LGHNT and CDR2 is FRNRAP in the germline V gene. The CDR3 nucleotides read TGTGCTAGTGGTTTTCAATGGGACGGGAGATTAAAGGGGGATACGCAGTATTTT. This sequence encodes CASGFQWDGRLKGDTQYF.

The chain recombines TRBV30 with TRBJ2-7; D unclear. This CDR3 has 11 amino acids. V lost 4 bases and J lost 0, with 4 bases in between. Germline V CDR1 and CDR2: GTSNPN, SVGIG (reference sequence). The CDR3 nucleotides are TGTGCCTGGACTACCTCCTACGAGCAGTACTTC. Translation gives CAWTTSYEQYF.

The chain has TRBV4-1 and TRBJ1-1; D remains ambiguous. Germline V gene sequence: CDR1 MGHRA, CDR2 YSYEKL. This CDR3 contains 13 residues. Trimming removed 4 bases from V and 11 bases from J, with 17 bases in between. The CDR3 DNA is TGCGCCAGCAGCCCCAATCGCGGGGTTGTTGCTTTCTTT. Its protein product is CASSPNRGVVAFF.

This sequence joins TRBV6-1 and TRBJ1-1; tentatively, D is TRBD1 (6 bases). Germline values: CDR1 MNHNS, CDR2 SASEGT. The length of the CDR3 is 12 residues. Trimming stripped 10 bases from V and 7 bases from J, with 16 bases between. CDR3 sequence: CAITGTSFEAFF. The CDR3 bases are TGTGCCATCACCGGGACAAGTTTTGAAGCTTTCTTT.

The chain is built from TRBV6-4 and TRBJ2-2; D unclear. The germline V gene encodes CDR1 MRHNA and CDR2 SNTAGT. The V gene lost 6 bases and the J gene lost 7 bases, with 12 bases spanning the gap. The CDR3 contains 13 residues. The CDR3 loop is CASRIGRVGELFF. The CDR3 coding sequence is TGTGCCAGCAGAATAGGACGGGTCGGGGAGCTGTTTTTT.

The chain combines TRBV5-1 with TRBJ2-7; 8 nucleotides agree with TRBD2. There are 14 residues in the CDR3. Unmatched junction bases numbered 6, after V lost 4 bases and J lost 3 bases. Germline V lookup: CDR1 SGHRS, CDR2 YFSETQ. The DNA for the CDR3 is TGCGCCAGCAGCCCTAGCGGGCCCAGCTACGAGCAGTACTTC. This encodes CASSPSGPSYEQYF.

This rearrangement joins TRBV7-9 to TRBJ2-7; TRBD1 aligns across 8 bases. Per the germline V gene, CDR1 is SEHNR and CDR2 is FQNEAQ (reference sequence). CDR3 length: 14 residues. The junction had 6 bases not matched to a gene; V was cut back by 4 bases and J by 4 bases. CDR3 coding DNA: TGTGCCAGCAGCTCAGGTGGGACAGGATACGAGCAGTACTTC. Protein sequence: CASSSGGTGYEQYF.

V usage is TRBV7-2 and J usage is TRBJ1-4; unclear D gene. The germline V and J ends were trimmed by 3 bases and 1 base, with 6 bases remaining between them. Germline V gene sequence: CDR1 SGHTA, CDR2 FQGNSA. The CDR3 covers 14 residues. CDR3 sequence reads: CASSFFGTNEKLFF. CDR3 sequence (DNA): TGTGCCAGCAGCTTTTTTGGAACTAATGAAAAACTGTTTTTT.

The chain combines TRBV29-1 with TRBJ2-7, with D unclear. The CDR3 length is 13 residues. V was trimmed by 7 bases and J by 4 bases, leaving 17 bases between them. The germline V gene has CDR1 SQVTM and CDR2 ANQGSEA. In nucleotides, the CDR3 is TGCAGCGCCTATTTTACCGTCGGATACGAGCAGTACTTC. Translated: CSAYFTVGYEQYF.

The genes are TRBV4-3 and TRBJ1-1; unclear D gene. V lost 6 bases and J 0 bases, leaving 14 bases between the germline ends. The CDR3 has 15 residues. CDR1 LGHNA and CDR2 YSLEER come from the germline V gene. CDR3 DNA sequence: TGCGCCAGCAGTAGTCGGGCGGGAATGAACACTGAAGCTTTCTTT. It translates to CASSSRAGMNTEAFF.

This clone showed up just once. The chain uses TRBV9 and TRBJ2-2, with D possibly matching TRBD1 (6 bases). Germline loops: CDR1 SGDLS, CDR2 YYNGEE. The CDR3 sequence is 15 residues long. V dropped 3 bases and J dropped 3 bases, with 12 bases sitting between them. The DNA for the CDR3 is TGTGCCAGCAGCGCGGACAGAATTCACACCGGGGAGCTGTTTTTT. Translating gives CASSADRIHTGELFF.

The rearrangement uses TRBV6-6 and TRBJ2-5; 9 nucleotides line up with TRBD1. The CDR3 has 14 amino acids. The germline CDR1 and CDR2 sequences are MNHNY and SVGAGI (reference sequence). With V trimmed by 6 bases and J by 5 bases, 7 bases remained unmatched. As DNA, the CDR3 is TGTGCCAGCAGCCCTACAGGGGGCGGGGAGACCCAGTACTTC. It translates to CASSPTGGGETQYF.

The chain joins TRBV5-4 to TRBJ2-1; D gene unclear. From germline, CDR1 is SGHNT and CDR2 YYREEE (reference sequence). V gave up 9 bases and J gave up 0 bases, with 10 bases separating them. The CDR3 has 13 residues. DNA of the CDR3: TGTGCCACCGGAGAGTCCTCCTACAATGAGCAGTTCTTC. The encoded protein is CATGESSYNEQFF.

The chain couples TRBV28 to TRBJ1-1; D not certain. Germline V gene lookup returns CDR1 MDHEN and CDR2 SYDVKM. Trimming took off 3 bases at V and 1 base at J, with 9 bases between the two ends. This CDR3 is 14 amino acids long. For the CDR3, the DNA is TGTGCCAGCAGTTTTAATGAGGAGAACACTGAAGCTTTCTTT. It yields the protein CASSFNEENTEAFF.

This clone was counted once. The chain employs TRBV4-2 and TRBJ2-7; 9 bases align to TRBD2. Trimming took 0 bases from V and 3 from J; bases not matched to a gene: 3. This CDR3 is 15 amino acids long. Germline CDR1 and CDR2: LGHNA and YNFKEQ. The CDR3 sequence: CASSQDRTSVYEQYF. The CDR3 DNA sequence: TGTGCCAGCAGCCAAGACCGGACTAGCGTCTACGAGCAGTACTTC.

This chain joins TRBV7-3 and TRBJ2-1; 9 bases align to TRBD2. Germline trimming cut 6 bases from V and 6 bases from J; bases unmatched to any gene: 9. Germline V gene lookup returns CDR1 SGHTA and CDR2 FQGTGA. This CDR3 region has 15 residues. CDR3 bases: TGTGCCAGCAGTCCCCTAGCGGGAAATTTCAATGAGCAGTTCTTC. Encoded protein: CASSPLAGNFNEQFF.

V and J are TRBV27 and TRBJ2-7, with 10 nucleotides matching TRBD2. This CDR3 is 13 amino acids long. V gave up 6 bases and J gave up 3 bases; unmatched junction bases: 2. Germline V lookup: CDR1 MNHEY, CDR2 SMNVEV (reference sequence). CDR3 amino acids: CASSSSGSYEQYF. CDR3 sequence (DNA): TGTGCCAGCAGCTCTAGCGGGAGCTACGAGCAGTACTTC.